What follows are 24 T cell receptor beta chains derived from one specimen sequenced in a study of T cell responses to AZD1222 COVID-19 vaccine. Here immunoSEQ multiplex PCR was the method, and the copy in TCRdb shows in-frame clones only, minus some. There are 150,000 to 180,000 clones in the sample; 88% occur only once, and 2.5% to 4% lies in the top ten. Sequencing used peripheral blood, obtained on day 0 of AZD1222 vaccination. Receptor source: an adult in good health.

V and J are TRBV7-2 and TRBJ2-2, with D perhaps matching TRBD1 (5 bases). This CDR3 comprises 13 residues. Germline assignment: CDR1 SGHTA and CDR2 FQGNSA. The V and J ends lost 4 bases and 3 bases respectively, with 6 bases between them. CDR3 sequence: CASSSTDTGELFF. The DNA for the CDR3 is TGTGCCAGCAGCTCGACAGACACCGGGGAGCTGTTTTTT.

This sequence joins TRBV9 and TRBJ2-7, with 9 bases fitting TRBD1. V lost 1 base, J lost 5 bases, and 4 bases stayed unmatched. The CDR3 contains 14 residues. CDR1 and CDR2 from the germline V gene are SGDLS and YYNGEE. The CDR3 bases are TGTGCCAGCAGCGTAACAGGGGGCATTAACGAGCAGTACTTC. This gives the protein CASSVTGGINEQYF.

CDR3 loop: CASADAGGGFSGNTIYF. As DNA, the CDR3 is TGTGCCAGCGCGGACGCGGGAGGGGGTTTTTCTGGAAACACCATATATTTT. The V call is TRBV3-1 (or the pseudogene TRBV3-2), the J call TRBJ1-3; D might be TRBD1 (6 bases). The V end was cut by 8 bases, the J end by 1 base, with 21 bases between. Germline CDR1 and CDR2: LGHDT and YNNKEL (reference sequence). The CDR3 runs to 17 residues.

The chain uses TRBV28 and TRBJ2-1, with a possible D match to TRBD1 (6 bases). The CDR3 contains 12 residues. Germline V gene lookup returns CDR1 MDHEN and CDR2 SYDVKM. With 5 bases removed from V and 8 bases from J, the gap between germline ends came to 10 bases. DNA of the CDR3: TGTGCCAGCAGTAAAACAGGGTATGAGCAGTTCTTC. The encoded protein is CASSKTGYEQFF.

The chain employs TRBV7-9 and TRBJ1-5; the D gene is possibly TRBD1 (5 bases). Trimming took 6 bases from V and 9 from J, leaving 15 bases between them. CDR1 SEHNR and CDR2 FQNEAQ come from the germline V gene (reference sequence). The length of the CDR3 is 13 residues. CDR3 bases: TGTGCCAGCAGTCCTTTTAACGGGGGGCCCCAGCATTTT. Its protein product is CASSPFNGGPQHF. The variable domain in full, with the rest retrieved from reference TRBV7-9 and TRBJ1-5, is DTGVSQNPRHKITKRGQNVTFRCDPISEHNRLYWYRQTLGQGPEFLTYFQNEAQLEKSRLLSDRFSAERPKGSFSTLEIQRTEQGDSAMYLCASSPFNGGPQHFGDGTRLSIL.

The chain is built from TRBV7-8 and TRBJ1-2, with 9 bases that match TRBD1. J gave up 3 bases and V 5 bases, and 13 bases lay outside the gene matches. Germline V gene lookup returns CDR1 SGHVS and CDR2 FQNEAQ. The CDR3 contains 17 residues. This CDR3 reads CASSPRTGAAWDYGYTF. CDR3 in DNA: TGTGCCAGCAGCCCCCGGACAGGGGCGGCCTGGGACTATGGCTACACCTTC.

The chain uses TRBV9 and TRBJ1-2, with no clear D. The CDR3 has 14 residues. Trimming took 0 bases from V and 11 from J, leaving 17 bases between them. Per the germline V gene, CDR1 is SGDLS and CDR2 is YYNGEE. For the CDR3, the DNA is TGTGCCAGCAGCGTAGATGGAGGGTTGTCCTTTTACACCTTC. It yields the protein CASSVDGGLSFYTF.

V gene TRBV4-3 combines with J gene TRBJ1-1, with TRBD1 matching 9 bases. The V segment lost 1 base and the J segment 4 bases; nucleotides outside the gene matches: 4. From germline, CDR1 is LGHNA and CDR2 YSLEER. CDR3 length equals 15 residues. CDR3 coding DNA: TGCGCCAGCAGCCAAGCGTTGACAGGGGGCACTGAAGCTTTCTTT. As protein: CASSQALTGGTEAFF.

J is TRBJ2-7 and V is TRBV3-1 (or the pseudogene TRBV3-2); maybe TRBD1 (6 bases). This CDR3 region has 13 residues. V dropped 4 bases and J dropped 3 bases, with 10 bases sitting between them. Germline assignment: CDR1 LGHDT and CDR2 YNNKEL (reference sequence). The CDR3 sequence is CASSPGHLYEQYF. The CDR3 DNA sequence: TGTGCCAGCAGCCCGGGACACCTCTACGAGCAGTACTTC.

The chain uses TRBV4-1 and TRBJ1-6, with D possibly TRBD1 on 6 matching bases. V dropped 3 bases and J dropped 0 bases, with 12 bases sitting between them. The germline CDR1 and CDR2 sequences are MGHRA and YSYEKL. The CDR3 is 17 amino acids. This chain's CDR3 is CASSQDSQSSYNSPLHF. For the CDR3, the DNA is TGCGCCAGCAGCCAGGACAGCCAGAGCTCCTATAATTCACCCCTCCACTTT.

The gene calls are TRBV20-1 and TRBJ2-1, with no clear D. Per the germline V gene, CDR1 is DFQATT and CDR2 is SNEGSKA (reference sequence). The CDR3 has 14 residues. The ends were cut back, 3 bases at V and 3 bases at J, with 12 bases in the middle. CDR3 residues: CSASRLGNYNEQFF. In DNA, the CDR3 is TGCAGTGCTAGTCGGCTAGGAAACTACAATGAGCAGTTCTTC.

The V gene is TRBV6-5, the J gene TRBJ1-2; D is unclear. Trimming took 6 bases from V and 8 from J, leaving 13 bases between them. The germline V gene has CDR1 MNHEY and CDR2 SVGAGI. CDR3 length: 12 amino acids. CDR3 bases: TGTGCCAGCAGCCCCGGGTCTTTCGGCTACACCTTC. This codes for CASSPGSFGYTF.

In this sample, this clone turned up a few times. The chain carries TRBV25-1 and TRBJ1-3; no firm D call. CDR1 and CDR2 from the germline V gene are MGHDK and SYGVNS. V was pared by 10 bases and J by 4 bases, with 11 bases between. This CDR3 contains 12 residues. Here the CDR3 reads CATHGSGNTIYF. The CDR3 nucleotides are TGTGCCACCCATGGTTCGGGAAACACCATATATTTT. The whole variable domain, remainder taken from reference TRBV25-1 and TRBJ1-3, is EADIYQTPRYLVIGTGKKITLECSQTMGHDKMYWYQQDPGMELHLIHYSYGVNSTEKGDLSSESTVSRIRTEHFPLTLESARPSHTSQYLCATHGSGNTIYFGEGSWLTVV.

CDR3 loop: CASSPTDRDGYTF. CDR3 DNA: TGTGCCAGCAGTCCCACGGACAGAGATGGCTACACCTTC. The chain couples TRBV28 to TRBJ1-2, with D tentatively TRBD1 (6 bases). This CDR3 is built from 13 residues. Germline CDR1 is MDHEN and CDR2 is SYDVKM. Deletions cut 5 bases from V and 6 bases from J, with 13 bases between.

V and J are TRBV5-4 and TRBJ1-2; TRBD1 matches 8 bases. The CDR3 spans 13 residues. Germline CDR1 is SGHNT and CDR2 is YYREEE (reference sequence). V lost 4 bases to trimming and J lost 6 bases; unmatched junction nucleotides: 5. CDR3: CASSLAGGDGYTF. The CDR3 bases are TGTGCCAGCAGCCTCGCAGGGGGCGATGGCTACACCTTC.

V gene TRBV29-1 combines with J gene TRBJ1-6, with D hard to call. The CDR3 spans 13 residues. The V gene's germline CDR1 is SQVTM and CDR2 ANQGSEA. V was cut by 4 bases and J by 0 bases, with 4 bases left in between. CDR3 sequence (DNA): TGCAGCGTTGGGAGCTCCTATAATTCACCCCTCCACTTT. This sequence encodes CSVGSSYNSPLHF.

This clone was seen once. The chain carries TRBV6-5 and TRBJ1-3; 9 nucleotides line up with TRBD1. V shed 2 bases and J 2 bases; nucleotides not matched to a gene: 4. Germline V gives CDR1 MNHEY, CDR2 SVGAGI. This CDR3 is 16 amino acids long. This CDR3 reads CASSYRTGDPGNTIYF. CDR3 in DNA: TGTGCCAGCAGTTACCGGACAGGGGACCCTGGAAACACCATATATTTT.

DNA for the CDR3: TGTGCCACCAGTGATTCCCCCAGCGGGGGGGCAGTCACGCAGTATTTT. Translating gives CATSDSPSGGAVTQYF. This chain joins TRBV24-1 and TRBJ2-3; TRBD2 matches 10 bases. Germline V gene lookup returns CDR1 KGHDR and CDR2 SFDVKD. This CDR3 is 16 amino acids long. J lost 9 bases, V lost 2 bases, and 10 bases had no gene match.

J is TRBJ1-1 and V is TRBV5-6; D not certain. The CDR3 runs 13 residues. Trimming took 2 bases from V and 0 from J, leaving 5 bases between them. The germline V gene has CDR1 SGHDT and CDR2 YYEEEE. CDR3 region: CASSLPMNTEAFF. The CDR3 DNA reads TGTGCCAGCAGCTTACCGATGAACACTGAAGCTTTCTTT.

The V and J genes are TRBV14 and TRBJ2-7; D is tentatively TRBD1 or TRBD2 (6 bases each). Germline CDR1 reads SGHDN; CDR2 reads FVKESK. V was clipped by 2 bases and J by 2 bases, with 10 bases between them. The CDR3 spans 14 residues. The CDR3 bases are TGTGCCAGCAGCCAAAATCGGGGGCCCTACGAGCAGTACTTC. The encoded protein is CASSQNRGPYEQYF.

The rearrangement links TRBV9 to TRBJ1-6; 8 nucleotides line up with TRBD1. V shed 3 bases, J shed 7 bases, and the junction held 3 bases outside the gene matches. Germline CDR1 SGDLS, CDR2 YYNGEE. The CDR3 loop spans 14 amino acids. CDR3 sequence: CASSAGTGNSPLHF. In nucleotides, the CDR3 is TGTGCCAGCAGCGCGGGGACAGGAAATTCACCCCTCCACTTT.

This chain uses TRBV28 with TRBJ1-1; TRBD1 is a possible D gene (5 bases). CDR1 MDHEN and CDR2 SYDVKM come from the germline V gene. The CDR3 has 13 amino acids. V dropped 11 bases and J dropped 4 bases, with 17 bases sitting between them. In DNA, the CDR3 is TGTGCCGCTGGGGCAGGGTGGGCCACTGAAGCTTTCTTT. Protein product: CAAGAGWATEAFF.

This clone was observed a few times. V is TRBV4-3 and J is TRBJ2-7, with 8 bases that match TRBD1. The CDR3 loop spans 13 amino acids. V was pared by 4 bases and J by 3 bases, with 2 bases of the junction left unmatched. Germline CDR1 is LGHNA and CDR2 is YSLEER. The CDR3 bases are TGCGCCAGCAGCCGTGACAGGGGCTACGAGCAGTACTTC. It encodes CASSRDRGYEQYF.

The chain joins TRBV11-2 to TRBJ1-5; D may be TRBD1 (5 bases). V was shortened by 5 bases and J by 2 bases, with 13 bases between the two germline ends. CDR3 size: 15 residues. Germline CDR1 is SGHAT and CDR2 is FQNNGV. The CDR3 here is CASSAGRAGNQPQHF. The CDR3 DNA reads as TGTGCCAGCAGCGCCGGCAGGGCGGGCAATCAGCCCCAGCATTTT.